One T cell receptor beta chain is described in this entry. The data originate from a study of technical replicates of blood from a handful of donors. The method was immunoSEQ multiplex PCR; TCRdb's version includes in-frame clones alone and lacks a portion of them. The sample carries about 68,000 clones, 95% to 97% recorded once. CDR3 length equals 14 residues. With 0 bases removed from V and 7 bases from J, the gap between germline ends came to 12 bases. Germline CDR1 SGHDN, CDR2 FVKESK. Sequencing was carried out using T cells isolated from PBMCs. The TCR comes from a human donor in good health. The chain employs TRBV14 and TRBJ1-1; D might be TRBD1 (5 bases). CDR3 bases: TGTGCCAGCAGCCAAGATGGCAGGGCCTATGAAGCTTTCTTT. Protein: CASSQDGRAYEAFF.